This T cell receptor beta chain was sequenced in a study of graft-versus-host responses after intestinal transplantation. Across the whole study: Transplant recipients had multivisceral, liver-intestinal, or isolated intestinal grafts. Following induction with anti-thymocyte globulin, all recipients were given tacrolimus and steroids for two to three years. Findings and caveats of the study: Allografts of one patient group, those with graft-donor T cell macrochimerism, had high graft-versus-host to host-versus-graft clonal ratios.

On this clone itself: Its specificity is not known.

Profiled with immunoSEQ multiplex PCR; TCRdb holds only in-frame clones, not every one. Of approximately 85,000 clones listed, approximately 92% are singletons. Germline CDR1 is MNHEY and CDR2 is SVGAGI. This CDR3 is 14 amino acids long. Trimming removed 8 bases at V and 8 bases at J, with 19 bases between. The TCR comes from a human donor who was the organ donor for an intestinal transplant. Material: unstimulated CD8+ T cells sorted from spleen or lymph node cells, obtained before transplant. The chain employs TRBV6-5 and TRBJ1-3, with D possibly being TRBD1 (5 bases). The DNA of the CDR3 is TGTGCCAGCGGAACAGCAGGGAGGGAAGACACCATATATTTT. Translating it yields CASGTAGREDTIYF.